One and the same sample provided the 11 T cell receptor beta chains below, sequenced in a study of shared clonotypes between healthy human individuals. Only CD45RO-negative cells positively selected for CCR7 counted as naive CD8 cells, so terminally differentiated effector memory CD45RA+ cells were excluded. Libraries were prepared by immunoSEQ multiplex PCR; TCRdb keeps only in-frame clonotypes and omits some of them. This table has about 2 million clones, 85% to 95% appearing once. The material sequenced was naive CD8+ T cells sorted from blood. The receptors derive from a young man in good health.

On this clone itself: Different DNA sequences within this sample yield the same CDR3. V usage is TRBV7-8 and J usage is TRBJ2-7, with D tentatively TRBD1 or TRBD2 (5 bases each). CDR3 size: 14 residues. The germline CDR1 and CDR2 sequences are SGHVS and FQNEAQ. Trimming took off 1 base at V and 0 bases at J, with 7 bases between the two ends. CDR3 DNA sequence: TGTGCCAGCAGCTTAGGAGGGACCTCCTACGAGCAGTACTTC. It yields the protein CASSLGGTSYEQYF. Complete variable domain (other parts from reference TRBV7-8 and TRBJ2-7): GAGVSQSPRYKVAKRGQDVALRCDPISGHVSLFWYQQALGQGPEFLTYFQNEAQLDKSGLPSDRFFAERPEGSVSTLKIQRTQQEDSAVYLCASSLGGTSYEQYFGPGTRLTVT.

V and J are TRBV4-3 and TRBJ2-7, with 9 bases identical to TRBD2. Trimming cost V 1 base and J 1 base; bases outside gene matches: 5. The CDR3 runs to 16 residues. Germline V lookup: CDR1 LGHNA, CDR2 YSLEER. The CDR3 nucleotides are TGCGCCAGCAGCCAAGGTCCTAGCGGGGAATCCTACGAGCAGTACTTC. Its translation is CASSQGPSGESYEQYF.

The chain is built from TRBV29-1 and TRBJ2-1; D uncertain. CDR1 and CDR2 (germline): SQVTM, ANQGSEA. This CDR3 is built from 12 residues. The V and J ends lost 1 base and 7 bases respectively, with 8 bases between them. For the CDR3, the DNA is TGCAGCGTTGAAGGTGGTATTAATGAGCAGTTCTTC. Translation gives CSVEGGINEQFF.

The chain couples TRBV19 to TRBJ1-1; D call uncertain. V lost 7 bases, J lost 7 bases, and 19 bases lay in between. Germline-derived CDR1 and CDR2 are LNHDA and SQIVND (reference sequence). The CDR3 spans 14 residues. The CDR3 DNA reads as TGTGCCAGTACCCCGGTCCCGCTCTATGGTGAAGCTTTCTTT. It specifies CASTPVPLYGEAFF.

V is TRBV30 and J is TRBJ2-7, with D maybe TRBD1 (7 bases). Germline V gives CDR1 GTSNPN, CDR2 SVGIG (reference sequence). The V end was cut by 5 bases, the J end by 1 base, with 12 bases between. This CDR3 is 13 amino acids long. CDR3 in amino acids: CAWAGQPSYEQYF. CDR3 in DNA: TGTGCCTGGGCGGGACAGCCATCCTACGAGCAGTACTTC.

V usage is TRBV6-1 and J usage is TRBJ2-7; TRBD1 aligns across 8 bases. With 5 bases clipped from V and 2 bases from J, the junction kept 2 bases outside the gene matches. Germline lookup yields CDR1 MNHNS and CDR2 SASEGT. The CDR3 extends over 13 amino acids. CDR3 nucleotides: TGTGCCAGCAGTTTGACAGGGGCCTACGAGCAGTACTTC. This translates into CASSLTGAYEQYF.

Worth noting for this clone: Other DNA sequences in the sample encode the same CDR3. The chain is built from TRBV5-1 and TRBJ2-7, with D possibly matching TRBD1 (5 bases). V shed 2 bases and J shed 4 bases, with 7 bases lying between them. This CDR3 has 12 amino acids. Looked up from germline, CDR1 is SGHRS and CDR2 is YFSETQ. In nucleotides, the CDR3 is TGCGCCAGCAGCTTTCAGGGATACGAGCAGTACTTC. Its protein is CASSFQGYEQYF.

The gene calls are TRBV7-6 and TRBJ2-1; TRBD2 aligns across 9 bases. V gave up 0 bases and J gave up 4 bases; unmatched junction bases: 7. Germline CDR1 and CDR2: SGHVS and FNYEAQ. The length of the CDR3 is 17 residues. The CDR3 DNA is TGTGCCAGCAGCTTAGCCCTTAGCGGGAGCTTGTACAATGAGCAGTTCTTC. As protein: CASSLALSGSLYNEQFF.

The chain employs TRBV5-6 and TRBJ2-5, with D perhaps TRBD1 (5 bases). From germline, CDR1 is SGHDT and CDR2 YYEEEE. The germline V and J ends were trimmed by 1 base and 5 bases, with 15 bases remaining between them. This CDR3 comprises 15 residues. CDR3 bases: TGTGCCAGCAGCTTGTTTAAGGGGCTAAGGGAGACCCAGTACTTC. This encodes CASSLFKGLRETQYF. Variable domain in full (rest from reference TRBV5-6 and TRBJ2-5): DAGVTQSPTHLIKTRGQQVTLRCSPKSGHDTVSWYQQALGQGPQFIFQYYEEEERQRGNFPDRFSGHQFPNYSSELNVNALLLGDSALYLCASSLFKGLRETQYFGPGTRLLVL.

J is TRBJ2-5 and V is TRBV27; 10 bases are a match to TRBD2. The CDR3 contains 15 residues. V gave up 7 bases and J gave up 1 base; unmatched junction bases: 6. The germline gives CDR1 MNHEY, CDR2 SMNVEV (reference sequence). The DNA for the CDR3 is TGTGCCAGCACCTTTAGCGGGAGGCTCCAAGAGACCCAGTACTTC. It encodes CASTFSGRLQETQYF.

The chain combines TRBV7-9 with TRBJ2-7; 11 bases are shared with TRBD2. Germline V lookup: CDR1 SEHNR, CDR2 FQNEAQ (reference sequence). The CDR3 sequence is 15 residues long. Trimming at V came to 5 bases and at J to 0 bases, leaving 3 bases not matched to a gene. The DNA of the CDR3 is TGTGCCAGCAGCATGACTAGCGGGGACTCCTACGAGCAGTACTTC. Its protein is CASSMTSGDSYEQYF.